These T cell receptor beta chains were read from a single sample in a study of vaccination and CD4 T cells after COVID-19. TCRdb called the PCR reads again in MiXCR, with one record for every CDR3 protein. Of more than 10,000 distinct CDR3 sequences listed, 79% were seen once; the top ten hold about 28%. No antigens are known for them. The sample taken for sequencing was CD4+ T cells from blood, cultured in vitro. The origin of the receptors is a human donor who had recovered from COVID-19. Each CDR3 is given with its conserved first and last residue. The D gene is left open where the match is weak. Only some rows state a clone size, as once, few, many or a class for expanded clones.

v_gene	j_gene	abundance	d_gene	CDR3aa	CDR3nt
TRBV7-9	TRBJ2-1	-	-	CASSLAGVANF	TGTGCCAGCAGCTTAGCGGGTGTTGCGAACTTC
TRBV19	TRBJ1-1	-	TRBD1	CASSARAGGSVTEAFF	TGTGCCAGTAGTGCTAGGGCAGGGGGCTCGGTCACTGAAGCTTTCTTT
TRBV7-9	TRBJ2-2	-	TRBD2	CASSSKTSGRITGELFF	TGTGCCAGCAGCTCTAAGACTAGCGGGAGAATCACCGGGGAGCTGTTTTTT
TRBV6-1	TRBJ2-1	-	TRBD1	CASSRDRVVNEQFF	TGTGCCAGCAGTCGGGACAGGGTCGTCAATGAGCAGTTCTTC
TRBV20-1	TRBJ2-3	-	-	CSARESRMMADTQYF	TGCAGTGCTAGAGAATCCCGAATGATGGCAGATACGCAGTATTTT
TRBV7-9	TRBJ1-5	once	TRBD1	CASSPGQGDQPQHF	TGTGCCAGCAGCCCCGGACAGGGCGATCAGCCCCAGCATTTT
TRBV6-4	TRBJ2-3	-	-	CASVRGVGDTQYF	TGTGCCAGTGTAAGGGGGGTCGGGGATACGCAGTATTTT
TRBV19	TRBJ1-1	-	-	CASRGGIGVDTEAFF	TGTGCCAGTAGGGGCGGGATCGGGGTGGACACTGAAGCTTTCTTT
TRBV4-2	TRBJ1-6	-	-	CASSPPTGAPNSPLHF	TGTGCCAGCAGCCCCCCTACTGGGGCCCCTAATTCACCCCTCCACTTT
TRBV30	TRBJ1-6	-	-	CAWSVGSRSDSPLHF	TGTGCCTGGAGTGTAGGGTCCAGGAGTGATTCACCCCTCCACTTT
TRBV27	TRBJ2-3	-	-	CASSLSGRPDTQYF	TGTGCCAGCAGTTTATCAGGGAGGCCAGATACGCAGTATTTT
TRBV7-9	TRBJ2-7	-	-	CASSLTGSTSYEQYF	TGTGCCAGCAGCTTAACCGGCTCTACCTCCTACGAGCAGTACTTC
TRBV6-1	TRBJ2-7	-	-	CAIRGRGRQYEQYF	TGTGCCATCCGGGGTAGGGGCCGGCAATACGAGCAGTACTTC
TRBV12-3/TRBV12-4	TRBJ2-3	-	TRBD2	CASRLLGTSAISTDTQYF	TGTGCCAGCAGATTATTAGGGACTAGCGCGATCAGCACAGATACGCAGTATTTT
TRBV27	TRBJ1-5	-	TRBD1	CASSSRTGGPNQPQHF	TGTGCCAGCAGTTCCAGGACAGGGGGTCCGAATCAGCCCCAGCATTTT
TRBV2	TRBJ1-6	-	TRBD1	CASSATGWNSPLHF	TGTGCCAGCAGTGCGACAGGGTGGAATTCACCCCTCCACTTT
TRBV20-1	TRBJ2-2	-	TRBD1	CSAPGTGHTGELFF	TGCAGTGCTCCTGGGACAGGGCACACCGGGGAGCTGTTTTTT
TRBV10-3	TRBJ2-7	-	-	CAISEAVREQYF	TGTGCCATCAGTGAGGCGGTCCGCGAGCAGTACTTC
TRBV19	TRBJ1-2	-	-	CASSIQVGGNYGYTF	TGTGCCAGTAGTATACAAGTTGGAGGTAACTATGGCTACACCTTC
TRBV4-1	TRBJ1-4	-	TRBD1	CASNQGAGGEKLFF	TGCGCCAGCAACCAGGGGGCAGGGGGGGAAAAACTGTTTTTT
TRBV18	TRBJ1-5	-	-	CASSPLSGDQPQHF	TGTGCCAGCTCACCACTTTCAGGTGACCAGCCCCAGCATTTT
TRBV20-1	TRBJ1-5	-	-	CSVAGDPDQPQHF	TGCAGTGTCGCAGGGGACCCTGATCAGCCCCAGCATTTT
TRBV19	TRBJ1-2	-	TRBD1	CASSNQGASYGYTF	TGTGCCAGTAGTAACCAGGGGGCTTCCTATGGCTACACCTTC
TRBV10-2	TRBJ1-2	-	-	CASSEIGTAHTF	TGCGCCAGCAGTGAGATCGGGACTGCCCACACCTTC
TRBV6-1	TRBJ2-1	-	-	CASSTPATGSYNEQFF	TGTGCCAGCAGTACCCCGGCCACAGGGAGCTACAATGAGCAGTTCTTC
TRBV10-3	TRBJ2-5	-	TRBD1	CAIRGTGETQYF	TGTGCCATCAGAGGGACAGGGGAGACCCAGTACTTC
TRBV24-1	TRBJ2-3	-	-	CATTLGGQGADTQYF	TGTGCCACCACCCTTGGAGGGCAGGGCGCAGATACGCAGTATTTT
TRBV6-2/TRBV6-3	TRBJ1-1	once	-	CASPPGGARVRTEAFF	TGTGCCAGCCCCCCGGGGGGGGCGAGGGTTAGGACTGAAGCTTTCTTT
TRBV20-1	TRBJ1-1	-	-	CSASNRAGGTEAFF	TGCAGTGCTTCAAACAGGGCCGGGGGCACTGAAGCTTTCTTT
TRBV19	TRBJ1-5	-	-	CASIPFGEGGDQPQHF	TGTGCCAGTATCCCCTTTGGGGAGGGGGGAGATCAGCCCCAGCATTTT
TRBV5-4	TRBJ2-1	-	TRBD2	CASGRAGGNYNEQFF	TGTGCCAGCGGCCGAGCGGGAGGGAACTACAATGAGCAGTTCTTC
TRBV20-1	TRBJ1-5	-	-	CSASTGPQHF	TGCAGTGCCTCAACAGGGCCCCAGCATTTT